The rows below give T cell receptor beta chains drawn from one sample of a study of cytomegalovirus exposure and HLA in healthy donors. Clones were read by immunoSEQ multiplex PCR, and TCRdb kept only the in-frame ones, dropping some. This sample has more than 60,000 clones, with 75% to 90% found just once. Material: PBMCs. These receptor sequences come from a woman younger than 30 in good health and CMV-seronegative. The CDR3 runs from the conserved cysteine through the conserved F or W. The order of the fields is D gene, J gene, V gene, clone size, CDR3 DNA, CDR3 protein. A D gene is named only where the DNA matches it firmly. Where a row states a size, it is once, few, many or the class of an expanded clone; other rows omit it.

>NA|TRBJ2-7|TRBV6-5|NA
TGTGCCAGCAGAACCGGGGTCTACGAGCAGTACTTC
CASRTGVYEQYF
>TRBD1|TRBJ2-1|TRBV7-3|NA
TGTGCCAGCAGCATAGGGGACAGGGGGCGGTACAATGAGCAGTTCTTC
CASSIGDRGRYNEQFF
>NA|TRBJ2-7|TRBV21-1|few
TGTGCCACCAGCACCGGTCGGACAACCTACGAGCAGTACTTC
CATSTGRTTYEQYF
>TRBD1|TRBJ2-1|TRBV7-3|NA
TGTGCCAGCAGCTTACCCGGGACAGGGAGCAATGAGCAGTTCTTC
CASSLPGTGSNEQFF
>TRBD2|TRBJ2-5|TRBV7-2|NA
TGTGCCAGCAGCCCAACCCAGATCGGGGGGGTGGGAGGAGAGACCCAGTACTTC
CASSPTQIGGVGGETQYF
>TRBD1|TRBJ2-7|TRBV7-9|once
TGTGCCAGCAGCTTAGTAGTCAGAAATCCGGGACAGGGGGCCAACGAGCAGTACTTC
CASSLVVRNPGQGANEQYF
>NA|TRBJ1-2|TRBV7-2|NA
TGTGCCAGCAGCTTAAGGGGCCCCAGATATGGCTACACCTTC
CASSLRGPRYGYTF
>TRBD1|TRBJ1-4|TRBV2|NA
TGTGCCAGCAGGGCGATGTGGACAGGGGCTAATGAAAAACTGTTTTTT
CASRAMWTGANEKLFF
>NA|TRBJ2-1|TRBV29-1|NA
TGCAGCGTTGTCGCTAGGTCCTACAATGAGCAGTTCTTC
CSVVARSYNEQFF
>TRBD2|TRBJ2-2|TRBV10-1|NA
TGCGCCAGCAGTGATCCTGGGACTAGCGGAGGTGCCGGGGAGCTGTTTTTT
CASSDPGTSGGAGELFF
>TRBD2|TRBJ2-1|TRBV7-3|NA
TGTGCCAGCAGCCCTTTGCGGGAGGCCACCCGAGAGCAGTTCTTC
CASSPLREATREQFF
>TRBD2|TRBJ2-7|TRBV4-2|NA
TGTGCCAGCAGCCAAGGTCTAGCGGATTCCTACGAGCAGTACTTC
CASSQGLADSYEQYF
>TRBD2|TRBJ2-7|TRBV28|NA
TGTGCCAGCAGTCTTCAGCGGGGCGAGCAGTACTTC
CASSLQRGEQYF
>NA|TRBJ1-1|TRBV19|NA
TGTGCCAGTAGTACGATTTTGCGTAAGGGGCCTGAGACTGAAGCTTTCTTT
CASSTILRKGPETEAFF
>NA|TRBJ2-3|TRBV5-1|NA
TGCGCCAGCAGCTCAGCAGGAACCGGGACTCACTTCACAGATACGCAGTATTTT
CASSSAGTGTHFTDTQYF
>NA|TRBJ1-4|TRBV19|NA
TGTGCCAGTAGTATAGACACGGCGGGCAATGAAAAACTGTTTTTT
CASSIDTAGNEKLFF
>NA|TRBJ2-2|TRBV5-5|NA
TGTGCCAGCAGCTTGAAGAGTCCCGGGGAGCTGTTTTTT
CASSLKSPGELFF
>NA|TRBJ1-1|TRBV19|once
TGTGCCAGCAGTAACGGGAGGAACACTGAAGCTTTCTTT
CASSNGRNTEAFF
>NA|TRBJ2-7|TRBV5-1|NA
TGCGCCAGCAGCTTGGAAGCACGTAGCTCCTACGAGCAGTACTTC
CASSLEARSSYEQYF
>NA|TRBJ2-7|TRBV7-8|NA
TGTGCCAGCAGCCTCTCGGGCGAGCAGTACTTC
CASSLSGEQYF
>TRBD2|TRBJ2-1|TRBV19|once
TGTGCCAGTAGTATCGGCGGGGGTTACAATGAGCAGTTCTTC
CASSIGGGYNEQFF
>NA|TRBJ1-6|TRBV7-2|NA
TGTGCCAGCAGCTTAGGAGGGACTCGCCGAAATTCACCCCTCCACTTT
CASSLGGTRRNSPLHF
>TRBD1|TRBJ2-7|TRBV18|NA
TGTGCCAGCTCACCAGGGGGACAGCCTTACGAGCAGTACTTC
CASSPGGQPYEQYF
>TRBD1|TRBJ2-2|TRBV5-4|NA
TGTGCCAGCAGTCGTGGACAGGGGTCGGGGACCGGGGAGCTGTTTTTT
CASSRGQGSGTGELFF
>TRBD1|TRBJ1-2|TRBV7-9|once
TGTGCCAGCAGCTGGGACAGGGGGTCAAACTATGGCTACACCTTC
CASSWDRGSNYGYTF
>NA|TRBJ2-7|TRBV19|NA
TGTGCCAGTAGTATCGATTCCAGCGGGCTATCAAACCCTCCCTACGAGCAGTACTTC
CASSIDSSGLSNPPYEQYF
>NA|TRBJ2-2|TRBV27|few
TGTGCCACTACCCCGGGACTTAACACCGGGGAGCTGTTTTTT
CATTPGLNTGELFF
>TRBD1|TRBJ2-5|TRBV7-3|NA
TGTGCCAGCAGCAGGGACAGGAAAGAGACCCAGTACTTC
CASSRDRKETQYF
>TRBD1|TRBJ1-4|TRBV5-6|NA
TGTGCCAGCAGCTTACAGGGGGACTATGAAAAACTGTTTTTT
CASSLQGDYEKLFF
>NA|TRBJ2-5|TRBV27|NA
TGTGCCAGCAGTTTATCGGTGGCGGCCCAAGAGACCCAGTACTTC
CASSLSVAAQETQYF
>TRBD2|TRBJ2-7|TRBV4-3|NA
TGCGCCAGCAGCCAAGATGGCGGGAGCGGCGAGCAGTACTTC
CASSQDGGSGEQYF
>NA|TRBJ1-6|TRBV7-9|once
TGTGCCAGCAGTCAGGGGTGGGGATCGGATTCACCCCTCCACTTT
CASSQGWGSDSPLHF
>NA|TRBJ2-1|TRBV7-3|NA
TGTGCCAGCAGCTTAAACCTAGAGTCGGGAATAGATGAGCAGTTCTTC
CASSLNLESGIDEQFF
>NA|TRBJ1-5|TRBV19|NA
TGTGCCAGTAGTATTGAGAATTATAGCAATCAGCCCCAGCATTTT
CASSIENYSNQPQHF
>TRBD2|TRBJ2-3|TRBV5-1|NA
TGCGCCAGCAGCTTTAGCGGGAGCACCACAGATACGCAGTATTTT
CASSFSGSTTDTQYF
>NA|TRBJ2-6|TRBV5-1|NA
TGCGCCAGCAGCCGGGATCCAGGGGCCAACGTCCTGACTTTC
CASSRDPGANVLTF
>TRBD1|TRBJ2-1|TRBV11-2|NA
TGTGCCAGCAGCTTAGTCAGGGGGCCGCGATTCGATGAGCAGTTCTTC
CASSLVRGPRFDEQFF
>TRBD2|TRBJ2-7|TRBV28|NA
TGTGCCAGCGTTAGAGGGGGACTAGGCTCCTACGAGCAGTACTTC
CASVRGGLGSYEQYF
>NA|TRBJ1-2|TRBV9|NA
TGTGCCAGCAGCGTAGGAGTCGCGACTGATGGCTACACCTTC
CASSVGVATDGYTF
>NA|TRBJ1-3|TRBV18|NA
TGTGCCAGCTCACCACCCCAGGGATCTTCTGGAAACACCATATATTTT
CASSPPQGSSGNTIYF